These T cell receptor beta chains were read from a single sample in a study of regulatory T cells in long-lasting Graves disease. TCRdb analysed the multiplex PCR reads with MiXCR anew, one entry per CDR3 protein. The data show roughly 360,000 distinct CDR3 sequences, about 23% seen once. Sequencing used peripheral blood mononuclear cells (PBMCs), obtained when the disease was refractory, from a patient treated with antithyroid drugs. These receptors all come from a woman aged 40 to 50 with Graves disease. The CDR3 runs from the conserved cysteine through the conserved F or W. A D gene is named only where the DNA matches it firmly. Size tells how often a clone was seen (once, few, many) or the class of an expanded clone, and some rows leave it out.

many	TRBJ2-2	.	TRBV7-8	TGTGCCAGCAGCTCGCCTAACAGGTCGAGCGTATACACCGGGGAGCTGTTTTTT	CASSSPNRSSVYTGELFF
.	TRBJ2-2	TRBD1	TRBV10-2	TGCGCCAGCCTGCAGAGGGGACAGACCACCGGGGAGCTGTTTTTT	CASLQRGQTTGELFF
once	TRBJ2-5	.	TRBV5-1	TGCGCCAGCAGCCTGGCTGTTGTGCCCAAGGGGGAGACCCAGTACTTC	CASSLAVVPKGETQYF
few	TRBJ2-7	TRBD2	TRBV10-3	TGTGCCATCAGTGGCAGGGAGGGTGGCGAGCAGTACTTC	CAISGREGGEQYF
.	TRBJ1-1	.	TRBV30	TGTGCCTGGAGGCGCATGAGGAACACTGAAGCTTTCTTT	CAWRRMRNTEAFF
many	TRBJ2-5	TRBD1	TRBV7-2	TGTGCCAGCAGCCTAAGGACAGGGAGGGAGACCCAGTACTTC	CASSLRTGRETQYF
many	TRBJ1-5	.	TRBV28	TGTGCCAGCATAAGCGGAGGACAGCCCCAGCATTTT	CASISGGQPQHF
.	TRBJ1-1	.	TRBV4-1	TGCGCCAGCAGCCAAGAGACGAGGGTTCGAGCTTTCTTT	CASSQETRVRAFF
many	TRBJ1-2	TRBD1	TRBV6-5	TGTGCCAGCAGTTACCCCACCACCAGGGGGCACGGCTATGGCTACACCTTC	CASSYPTTRGHGYGYTF
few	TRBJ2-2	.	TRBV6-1	TGTGCCAGCAGGGGGGACACGTACACCGGGGAGCTGTTTTTT	CASRGDTYTGELFF
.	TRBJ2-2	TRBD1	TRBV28	TGTGCCAGCAAATACACAGGGGGCACCGGGGAGCTGTTTTTT	CASKYTGGTGELFF
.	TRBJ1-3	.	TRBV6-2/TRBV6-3	TGTGCCAGCAGACGCTCCGGGACTTTCTCTGGAAACACCATATACTTT	CASRRSGTFSGNTIYF
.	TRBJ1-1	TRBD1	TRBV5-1	TGCGCCAGCAGGGGACAGGGGGTCACTGAAGCTTTCTTT	CASRGQGVTEAFF
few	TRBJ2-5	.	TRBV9	TGTGCCAGCAGCCCCGGGACACTATACCAAGAGACCCAGTACTTC	CASSPGTLYQETQYF
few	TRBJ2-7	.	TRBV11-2	TGTGCCAGCAGCTCCCCCTTCATGTGGGAGACCACCTACGAGCAGTACTTC	CASSSPFMWETTYEQYF
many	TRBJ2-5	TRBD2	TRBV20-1	TGCAGTGCTCCAACTAGCGGGAGGGGAAACCAGTACTTC	CSAPTSGRGNQYF
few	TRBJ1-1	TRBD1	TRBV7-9	TGTGCCAGCAGCGCTAAGGGACAGCTGAACACTGAAGCTTTCTTT	CASSAKGQLNTEAFF
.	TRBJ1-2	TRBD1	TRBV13	TGTGCCAGCAGCTTGACAGGGGGTTCTAGGAACTATGGCTACACCTTC	CASSLTGGSRNYGYTF
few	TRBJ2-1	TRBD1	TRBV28	TGTGCGACCGGTGTTACCGGGACAGGGGTTGAGCAGTTCTTC	CATGVTGTGVEQFF
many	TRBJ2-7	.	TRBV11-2	TGTGCCAGCAGCTTAAGCGGTGGGGGGCACGAGCAGTACTTC	CASSLSGGGHEQYF
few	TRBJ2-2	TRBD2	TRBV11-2	TGTGCCAGCAGCCACTTAGCGGGTATGAACACCGGGGAGCTGTTTTTT	CASSHLAGMNTGELFF
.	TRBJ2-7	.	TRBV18	TGTGCCAGCTCACCACCGGACAGTACCTACGAGCAGTACTTC	CASSPPDSTYEQYF
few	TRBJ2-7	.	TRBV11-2	TGTGCCAGCAGCCTTGACAGGAACTGGGACGAGCAGTACTTC	CASSLDRNWDEQYF
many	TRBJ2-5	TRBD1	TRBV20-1	TGCAGTGCTAGGACAGTCACAGGGGATTACCAAGAGACCCAGTACTTC	CSARTVTGDYQETQYF
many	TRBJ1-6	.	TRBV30	TGTGCCTGGAGTGACCCACAGGAGTCCTCTTCACCCCTCCACTTT	CAWSDPQESSSPLHF
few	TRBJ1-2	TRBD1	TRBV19	TGTGCCAGTTCAAGACAGGGCGGGGATGGCTACACCTTC	CASSRQGGDGYTF